The text below deals with one T cell receptor beta chain. This clonotype was counted between two and nine times. It has no known antigen specificity. Qualities for individual bases were not recorded, and no much larger clone is one base off. The data were obtained in a study of human T cells and chemical hapten exposure (dated by TCRdb to the early 2020s). At the level of the whole study: For sensitization, 2% DPC in acetone was applied to a 2 cm by 2 cm area of upper inner arm skin. Patients additionally received weekly therapeutic DPC doses to the scalp throughout the roughly 25-week study period. Patch tests used Finn chambers with 0.01% DPC on the upper back, scored after 6 days by International Contact Dermatitis Research Group standards. Alopecia areata with under or over 50% scalp involvement, alopecia totalis and alopecia universalis were represented in the patient cohort, which was mostly female. Libraries were combined into a pool for sequencing, and differences in TCR yield between samples came mainly from small differences in library volumes within the pool. Peripheral blood TCR repertoire changes were tracked in vivo in alopecia patients during primary and secondary sensitization to the hapten diphenylcyclopropenone (DPC). Blood was sampled from patients pre-sensitization (week 0) and at 2, 6 and about 24 weeks after DPC sensitization. Around 30 alopecia patients provided blood for TCR sequencing at one to four time points (pre-sensitization, 2, 6 and 24 weeks). Overall study outcomes, separate from this receptor: DPC sensitization did not change how many TCRs were above 1 in 1000 frequency, and no evidence was found of alterations in global repertoire structure. Because every patient had alopecia, a presumed autoimmune disease, the patients' immune response might differ from that of healthy individuals. A positive correlation was found between the number of PT1 expanded TCRs and patch test score, with significance reached at thresholds 8, 16 and 32 but not 4. Expanded TCRs formed significantly more large CDR3 similarity clusters than pre-sensitization or healthy control sets, consistent with antigen-driven responses. After repeated subsampling, the strength of the expansion versus patch-test correlation and the threshold at which it became significant changed.

Based on the germline V gene (reference sequence), the CDR1 and CDR2 sequences are MNHEY and SMNVEV. The junction shows trimming of 3 bases on V and 2 bases on J, plus 11 bases between the germline ends. From the cysteine up to the phenylalanine, the CDR3 has a length of 14 residues. The DNA shown is the 42-base CDR3, in frame from base 1. The library was obtained by RACE. Sequencing was carried out with a NextSeq 500. During library preparation, unique molecular identifiers were attached to individual cDNA molecules so that TCRs could be counted quantitatively and reproducibly. Both TCR alpha and TCR beta chains were sequenced from each blood RNA sample. The paper's data handling went like this. The median number of TCRs per sample was 95,638, ranging from about 20,000 to 690,600. V, J and CDR3 annotation of the TCR reads was carried out using the Decombinator software suite. For PS versus PT1 abundance plots, all samples were subsampled to the same number of TCRs (28,000). Expanded TCRs were defined as absent before sensitization and observed at least eight times at the 2-week time point. Using fastp at Q25 and MiXCR, TCRdb reprocessed the public reads and kept productive beta chains. Records with the same CDR3 protein are collapsed into one entry carrying the most frequent genes and DNA. These V and J calls derive from TCRdb rather than the authors' analysis. Present in this sample are about 200,000 distinct CDR3 sequences, roughly a quarter of which were seen just once. 2% to 2.5% of the sample goes to the ten largest clones.

This specimen's time point label, per the study, means: patch test 3, about 24 weeks after DPC sensitization. The sample's treatment or condition label, decoded: therapeutic diphenylcyclopropenone sensitization with weekly scalp DPC. At each patch-test visit, blood was drawn before the patch test was applied. To be eligible, patients had to be aged 18 to 70, diagnosed with alopecia and judged suitable for DPC therapy, while pregnant patients were excluded. Unfractionated whole blood was collected in Tempus Blood RNA tubes, and total RNA was extracted from that blood. The sequenced sample was whole blood, obtained in connection with sensitization to the hapten diphenylcyclopropenone (DPC). Recombination joined TRBV27 with TRBJ2-7; the D segment cannot be called with confidence. This clonotype originated in a woman aged 40 to 49 with alopecia areata. Some clones in this sample may be carry-over from other donors' samples. Here the CDR3 is given as CASSFSPGPYEQYF. The nucleotides read TGTGCCAGCAGTTTTTCTCCCGGACCCTACGAGCAGTACTTC.